Listed below are T cell receptor beta chains from one sample, sequenced in a study of human versus mouse CDR3 diversity and MHC coevolution. Profiled with immunoSEQ multiplex PCR; TCRdb holds only in-frame clones, not every one. The table lists about 83,000 clones, 92% of them singletons. The sequencing input was naive CD4+ T cells from blood. The receptors shown here come from a person aged 30-69 years in good health. Each CDR3 is given with its conserved first and last residue. The D gene is left open where the match is weak. The size entry is marked missing in some rows and otherwise reads once, few, many or a size class.

j_call v_call cdr3_length d_call clone_size cdr3_aa cdr3_nt
TRBJ1-1 TRBV7-3 13 NA NA CASSLYLNTEAFF TGTGCCAGCAGCTTATATCTGAACACTGAAGCTTTCTTT
TRBJ1-5 TRBV6-5 15 TRBD1 NA CASSSTGISNQPQHF TGTGCCAGCAGCTCGACAGGGATCAGCAATCAGCCCCAGCATTTT
TRBJ2-7 TRBV11-2 13 NA NA CASSPGQIYEQYF TGTGCCAGCAGCCCAGGACAGATATACGAGCAGTACTTC
TRBJ1-1 TRBV10-3 15 TRBD1 few CAISDIGTGNTEAFF TGTGCCATCAGTGATATCGGGACAGGTAACACTGAAGCTTTCTTT
TRBJ2-3 TRBV6-1 17 TRBD2 NA CASSEGTSGGALDTQYF TGTGCCAGCAGTGAAGGGACTAGCGGGGGGGCCTTAGATACGCAGTATTTT
TRBJ2-1 TRBV30 14 NA NA CAWSVGGGENEQFF TGTGCCTGGAGTGTAGGAGGGGGCGAAAATGAGCAGTTCTTC
TRBJ1-6 TRBV18 13 TRBD1 NA CASSGGTEMPLHF TGTGCCAGCTCAGGCGGGACAGAGATGCCCCTCCACTTT
TRBJ1-3 TRBV19 17 NA few CASSRTPRGESRNTIYF TGTGCCAGTAGTAGAACCCCCAGAGGCGAGTCAAGAAACACCATATATTTT
TRBJ2-7 TRBV30 12 TRBD1 once CACPGQAYEQYF TGTGCCTGCCCCGGACAGGCCTACGAGCAGTACTTC
TRBJ2-5 TRBV5-4 14 TRBD2 NA CASSPLAGAETQYF TGTGCCAGCAGCCCACTAGCGGGAGCAGAGACCCAGTACTTC
TRBJ2-3 TRBV18 15 TRBD2 NA CASSPSSGATDTQYF TGTGCCAGCTCACCATCTAGCGGGGCGACAGATACGCAGTATTTT
TRBJ1-5 TRBV7-3 15 NA NA CASSLSSGINQPQHF TGTGCCAGCAGCTTAAGTTCAGGAATTAATCAGCCCCAGCATTTT
TRBJ1-5 TRBV7-2 13 NA once CASSLARGGPQHF TGTGCCAGCAGCTTAGCCAGGGGTGGGCCCCAGCATTTT
TRBJ2-2 TRBV5-1 18 TRBD2 once CASSVPGLAGANTGELFF TGCGCCAGCAGCGTCCCGGGACTAGCGGGCGCAAACACCGGGGAGCTGTTTTTT
TRBJ2-2 TRBV6-1 14 NA once CASTGMRNTGELFF TGTGCCAGCACGGGGATGCGGAACACCGGGGAGCTGTTTTTT
TRBJ2-7 TRBV7-9 17 TRBD2 once CASSLARGFQRESEQYF TGTGCCAGCAGCTTAGCGCGGGGTTTCCAGCGGGAGAGCGAGCAGTACTTC
TRBJ2-2 TRBV6-5 13 NA NA CASRNQGAGELFF TGTGCCAGCAGAAACCAGGGTGCCGGGGAGCTGTTTTTT
TRBJ2-7 TRBV4-1 18 TRBD2 NA CASSPHPLQLAGDYEQYF TGCGCCAGCAGCCCCCACCCTCTTCAGCTAGCGGGAGACTACGAGCAGTACTTC
TRBJ2-2 TRBV10-3 11 TRBD1 few CATTGAGELFF TGTGCCACAACAGGGGCCGGGGAGCTGTTTTTT
TRBJ2-7 TRBV2 16 TRBD1 NA CASSEVEWDRVYEQYF TGTGCCAGCAGTGAAGTTGAGTGGGACAGGGTCTACGAGCAGTACTTC
TRBJ2-5 TRBV5-1 16 NA NA CASSFPAGKIQETQYF TGCGCCAGCAGCTTCCCCGCGGGGAAAATTCAAGAGACCCAGTACTTC
TRBJ1-4 TRBV27 14 TRBD1 NA CASSPGQGTEKLFF TGTGCCAGCAGTCCCGGACAGGGTACTGAAAAACTGTTTTTT
TRBJ1-1 TRBV5-5 15 TRBD1 NA CASSFRTGMNTEASF TGTGCCAGCAGCTTTAGGACAGGGATGAACACTGAAGCTTCCTTT
TRBJ2-1 TRBV5-4 15 TRBD1 NA CASSFGQGLYNEQFF TGTGCCAGCAGCTTTGGACAGGGTCTCTACAATGAGCAGTTCTTC
TRBJ1-1 TRBV7-9 15 TRBD1 NA CASSSPTGGEVEAFF TGTGCCAGCAGCTCGCCGACAGGGGGTGAGGTTGAAGCTTTCTTT
TRBJ2-6 TRBV4-2 18 TRBD1 NA CASSQDRDRNSGANVLTF TGTGCCAGCAGCCAAGACCGGGACAGAAACTCTGGGGCCAACGTCCTGACTTTC
TRBJ2-5 TRBV5-1 17 TRBD2 NA CASSLRLAGGGGETQHF TGCGCCAGCAGTCTTCGTCTAGCGGGAGGGGGGGGAGAGACCCAGCACTTC
TRBJ1-5 TRBV6-5 15 NA NA CASSRGAGSNQPQHF TGTGCCAGCAGTCGCGGGGCGGGTAGCAATCAGCCCCAGCATTTT
TRBJ2-7 TRBV6-1 15 NA NA CASSEAKLNSYEQYF TGTGCCAGCAGTGAAGCGAAACTCAACTCCTACGAGCAGTACTTC